These 13 T cell receptor beta chains were all obtained from the same sample, sequenced in a study of tumor and adjacent non-tumor tissue in lung cancer. The template was RNA from unsorted bulk tissue. This non-tumor lung sample came from over 3 cm beyond the tumor edge. A modified ARM-PCR protocol with three rounds of nested PCR amplified TCRbeta. MiXCR, applied by TCRdb to the multiplex PCR reads, yields one record per CDR3 protein. Altogether over 80,000 distinct CDR3 sequences are present, 76% being singletons, with the ten largest covering about a fifth. The sequenced sample consisted of distant non-tumor lung tissue. The receptors were sampled from a woman in her fifties or sixties with non-small cell lung cancer.

The chain carries TRBV28 and TRBJ1-3; the match to TRBD1 covers 8 bases. Germline CDR1 and CDR2: MDHEN and SYDVKM. The V gene end was trimmed by 7 bases and the J gene end by 0 bases; junction bases not matched to a gene: 5. CDR3 length: 15 residues. This CDR3 reads CASMSGTGSGNTIYF. The CDR3 region has the DNA TGTGCCAGCATGTCCGGGACAGGCTCTGGAAACACCATATATTTT.

The chain carries TRBV29-1 and TRBJ2-2; the D call may be TRBD1 or TRBD2 (6 bases each). CDR1 SQVTM and CDR2 ANQGSEA come from the germline V gene. This CDR3 contains 14 residues. The CDR3 bases are TGCAGTGCTAGGGGGGTCGCTGGGATCGAGGACCTATTTTTT. This encodes CSARGVAGIEDLFF.

This chain joins TRBV7-8 and TRBJ2-7; D is undetermined. The length of the CDR3 is 13 residues. Germline V gene sequence: CDR1 SGHVS, CDR2 FQNEAQ. The CDR3 nucleotides are TGTGCAGGCAGCTTAGGCGGTACCTACGAGCAGTACTTC. Protein sequence: CAGSLGGTYEQYF.

V gene TRBV6-5 combines with J gene TRBJ2-7, with a weak D call TRBD1 (6 bases). Germline CDR1 and CDR2: MNHEY and SVGAGI. V was trimmed by 5 bases and J by 13 bases, leaving 27 bases between them. The CDR3 spans 15 residues. CDR3 in amino acids: CASSKPGTPPYGQYF. Here the CDR3 DNA reads TGTGCCAGCAGTAAGCCCGGGACACCACCCTATGGGCAATACTTC.

Details on this clonotype: This CDR3 is missing its conserved last phenylalanine or tryptophan, likely due to a read error. V and J are TRBV5-4 and TRBJ2-7; D assignment may be TRBD1 or TRBD2 (5 bases each). V lost 4 bases and J lost 4, with 12 bases in between. This CDR3 comprises 13 residues. Germline lookup yields CDR1 SGHNT and CDR2 YYREEE (reference sequence). DNA for the CDR3: TGTGCCAGCAGCGAGGTAGAGGGGTACGAGCAGTACCTC. Translating gives CASSEVEGYEQYL.

This rearrangement joins TRBV4-2 to TRBJ2-5; 7 bases align to TRBD2. Germline values: CDR1 LGHNA, CDR2 YNFKEQ. The CDR3 totals 15 residues. J was trimmed by 4 bases and V by 11 bases; bases with no gene match: 16. The CDR3: CAGIQVPGGRETQYF. The CDR3 DNA sequence: TGTGCCGGCATCCAAGTTCCGGGAGGACGAGAGACCCAGTACTTC.

The sample holds a few counts of this clonotype. The V and J genes are TRBV30 and TRBJ2-7, with TRBD2 matching 11 bases. Per the germline V gene, CDR1 is GTSNPN and CDR2 is SVGIG (reference sequence). J gave up 9 bases and V 8 bases, and 9 bases lay outside the gene matches. The length of the CDR3 is 12 residues. CDR3 DNA: TGTGCCGGCACTAGCGGGAGAGCAGGGCAGTACTTC. It encodes CAGTSGRAGQYF.

As for this clonotype: The junction differs from germline at one of its ends, possibly a read error. V gene TRBV12-3 or TRBV12-4 combines with J gene TRBJ2-4; D perhaps matches TRBD1 (5 bases). The CDR3 loop spans 16 amino acids. The CDR3 bases are TGTGCCAGCAGTTTAGGGACACCCCATACCAAAAACATTAAGTATTTC. Its protein product is CASSLGTPHTKNIKYF.

This clonotype has more than one count but fewer than ten. One end of the junction fails to match germline, which may point to a read error. The chain couples TRBV6-6 to TRBJ2-6; perhaps TRBD1 as D (5 bases). The length of the CDR3 is 15 residues. CDR1 is MNHNY, CDR2 SVGAGI, per germline (reference sequence). Written as DNA, the CDR3 is TGCGCCAGCAGGCTGGGGTCCTCTGGGGCCAACGTCCTGATTTTC. Its protein is CASRLGSSGANVLIF.

This clonotype was detected many times. This chain uses TRBV5-4 with TRBJ2-7; D is perhaps TRBD2 (5 bases). This CDR3 comprises 17 residues. Deletions cut 2 bases from V and 3 bases from J, with 21 bases between. Germline CDR1 and CDR2: SGHNT and YYREEE (reference sequence). CDR3 DNA sequence: TGTGCCAGCAGCTTTTCCCCCCTTGTAGCGCCGTACTACGAGCAGTACTTC. This sequence encodes CASSFSPLVAPYYEQYF.

On this clonotype: The DNA is omitted, as the CDR3 cannot be located on it reliably, and the CDR3 follows TCRdb's listing. This chain connects TRBV29-1 to TRBJ1-2. CDR1 SQVTM and CDR2 ANQGSEA come from the germline V gene. The CDR3 length equals 14 residues, ends included. The CDR3 loop is CCVAEIGRYYGCTF.

This chain links TRBV29-1 with TRBJ1-1, with 8 nucleotides matching TRBD1. Germline V gene data show CDR1 as SQVTM and CDR2 as ANQGSEA. J gave up 2 bases and V 8 bases, and 10 bases lay outside the gene matches. The CDR3 sequence is 14 residues long. The CDR3 nucleotides read TGCAGCCTTGGATGGGGACAGGACAACACTGAAGCTTTCTTT. Encoded protein: CSLGWGQDNTEAFF.

This clonotype was seen repeatedly, ten times or more. This sequence joins TRBV5-1 and TRBJ1-1; 10 positions match TRBD1. Germline CDR1 is SGHRS and CDR2 is YFSETQ. V dropped 4 bases and J dropped 0; count of bases not matched to a gene: 30. The CDR3 has 24 residues. CDR3 sequence reads: CASSPTGWWDRGLRKVGLNTEAFF. In DNA form, the CDR3 reads TGCGCCAGCAGCCCGACCGGATGGTGGGACAGGGGTCTCCGGAAGGTGGGTTTGAACACTGAAGCTTTCTTT.